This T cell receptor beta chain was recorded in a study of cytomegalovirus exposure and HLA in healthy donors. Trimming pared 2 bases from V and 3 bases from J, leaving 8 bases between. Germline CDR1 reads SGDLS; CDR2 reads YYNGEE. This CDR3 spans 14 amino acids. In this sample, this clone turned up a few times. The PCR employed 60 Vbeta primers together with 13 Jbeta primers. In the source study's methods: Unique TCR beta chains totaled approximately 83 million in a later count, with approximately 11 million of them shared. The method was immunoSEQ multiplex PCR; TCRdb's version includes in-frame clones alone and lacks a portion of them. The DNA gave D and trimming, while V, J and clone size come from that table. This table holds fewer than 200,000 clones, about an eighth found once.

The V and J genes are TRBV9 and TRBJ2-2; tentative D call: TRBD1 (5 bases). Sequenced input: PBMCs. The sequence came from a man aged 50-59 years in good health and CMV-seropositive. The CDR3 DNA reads TGTGCCAGCAGCGTGGGGCTCCACACCGGGGAGCTGTTTTTT. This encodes CASSVGLHTGELFF.